This T cell receptor (beta chain) was sequenced for a study of molecular identifiers for immune sequencing clone quantification. Study outcomes and limitations: Identical TCR molecules can share a barcode, and this sharing could underestimate highly expanded clone sizes.

MiXCR, run by TCRdb on the PCR reads, gives a single entry per CDR3 protein. The sample shows 80,000 to 130,000 distinct CDR3 sequences, about 35% of them seen only once. The CDR3 runs to 14 residues. The germline gives CDR1 SNHLY, CDR2 FYNNEI. Notes on this clonotype: What it binds is not known. A read error is possible here, since a much larger clone lies one base away.

This sequence was found in a human donor in good health. Some libraries in this study had Jurkat cell RNA spiked in. This rearrangement joins TRBV2 to TRBJ2-7, with unresolved D. Sequencing was carried out using naive CD8+ T cells from blood, with Jurkat cell RNA spiked in. Described subset: FACS-sorted CD8+CD4-CCR7+CD45RA+ naive T cells. CDR3 nucleotides: TGTACCAGCAGTTCCCAGTTGCTCCCTGACGAGCAGTACTTC. Translation: CTSSSQLLPDEQYF.